This TCR beta chain was sequenced for a study of control samples from healthy donors and cancer patients. Measured with immunoSEQ multiplex PCR; TCRdb has only the in-frame clones, and not every one. The table has 76,000 or so clones, about 89% seen once. The sequenced material came from PBMCs. The TCR sequence derives from a woman in her forties or fifties with colorectal cancer.

The CDR3 region has the DNA TGTGCCAGCTCGGTGCAGAGGAGAAACACCATATATTTT. Translating gives CASSVQRRNTIYF. The chain joins TRBV28 to TRBJ1-3; no firm D call. The CDR3 runs to 13 residues. V was pared by 8 bases and J by 5 bases, with 13 bases between. Germline V CDR1 and CDR2: MDHEN, SYDVKM.